A selection of T cell receptor beta chains follows, all from one sample in a study of T cells in localized non-small cell lung cancer. Clones were sequenced by immunoSEQ multiplex PCR, and TCRdb holds only the in-frame ones, with some missing. The table lists tens of thousands of clones, 80% to 90% of them singletons. This material consisted of peripheral blood, taken before any cancer treatment. These TCRs come from a female donor older than 55 with stage I lung adenocarcinoma. Both conserved end residues are part of each CDR3. The D gene is left open where the match is weak. The listing skips clone size in some rows; elsewhere it reads once, few, many or a size class.

clone_size: NA; v_call: TRBV11-2; d_call: NA; j_call: TRBJ1-1; cdr3_aa: CASSLGATGNTEAFF; cdr3_nt: TGTGCCAGCAGCTTAGGGGCAACAGGGAACACTGAAGCTTTCTTT
clone_size: NA; v_call: TRBV5-1; d_call: NA; j_call: TRBJ2-3; cdr3_aa: CASSLGGSTTDTQYF; cdr3_nt: TGCGCCAGCAGCTTGGGGGGTAGCACCACAGATACGCAGTATTTT
clone_size: once; v_call: TRBV6-1; d_call: TRBD1; j_call: TRBJ1-5; cdr3_aa: CASSDNRGGNQPQHF; cdr3_nt: TGTGCCAGCAGTGACAACAGGGGTGGCAATCAGCCCCAGCATTTT
clone_size: NA; v_call: TRBV11-2; d_call: TRBD1; j_call: TRBJ2-1; cdr3_aa: CASSSLRTGSNEQFF; cdr3_nt: TGTGCCAGCAGCTCCCTGAGGACAGGGTCGAATGAGCAGTTCTTC
clone_size: few; v_call: TRBV12-5; d_call: NA; j_call: TRBJ2-3; cdr3_aa: CASGQGQPTDTQYF; cdr3_nt: TGTGCTAGTGGTCAGGGACAACCGACAGATACGCAGTATTTT
clone_size: few; v_call: TRBV14; d_call: NA; j_call: TRBJ1-6; cdr3_aa: CASSHLGTPLHF; cdr3_nt: TGTGCCAGCAGCCATTTAGGGACACCCCTCCACTTT
clone_size: NA; v_call: TRBV5-6; d_call: NA; j_call: TRBJ2-5; cdr3_aa: CASSLRSGLETQYF; cdr3_nt: TGTGCCAGCAGCTTGAGGTCTGGCCTGGAGACCCAGTACTTC
clone_size: NA; v_call: TRBV5-1; d_call: NA; j_call: TRBJ2-7; cdr3_aa: CASSLWAGEPSSYEQYF; cdr3_nt: TGCGCCAGCAGCTTGTGGGCGGGCGAACCGAGCTCCTACGAGCAGTACTTC
clone_size: NA; v_call: TRBV6-5; d_call: TRBD1; j_call: TRBJ1-2; cdr3_aa: CASAMTGKPNYGYTF; cdr3_nt: TGTGCCAGCGCCATGACAGGGAAGCCTAACTATGGCTACACCTTC
clone_size: NA; v_call: TRBV2; d_call: NA; j_call: TRBJ2-7; cdr3_aa: CASSRRGREDEQYF; cdr3_nt: TGTGCCAGCAGTAGACGGGGACGGGAAGACGAGCAGTACTTC
clone_size: NA; v_call: TRBV7-9; d_call: NA; j_call: TRBJ1-3; cdr3_aa: CASSYSYSGNTIYF; cdr3_nt: TGTGCCAGCAGCTACTCCTACTCTGGAAACACCATATATTTT
clone_size: NA; v_call: TRBV5-1; d_call: TRBD1; j_call: TRBJ2-7; cdr3_aa: CASSPRQGTYEQYF; cdr3_nt: TGCGCCAGCAGCCCCAGACAGGGGACCTACGAGCAGTACTTC
clone_size: NA; v_call: TRBV27; d_call: TRBD1; j_call: TRBJ1-6; cdr3_aa: CASSLGTGVGNSPLHF; cdr3_nt: TGTGCCAGCAGTTTGGGGACAGGGGTTGGTAATTCACCCCTCCACTTT
clone_size: NA; v_call: TRBV19; d_call: NA; j_call: TRBJ1-3; cdr3_aa: CASRSMTARSGNTIYF; cdr3_nt: TGTGCCAGTAGATCTATGACAGCCCGCTCTGGAAACACCATATATTTT
clone_size: NA; v_call: TRBV5-5; d_call: TRBD1; j_call: TRBJ2-2; cdr3_aa: CASSYRGDRDRELFF; cdr3_nt: TGTGCCAGCAGCTACAGGGGCGATAGGGATCGGGAGCTGTTTTTT
clone_size: NA; v_call: TRBV6-1; d_call: NA; j_call: TRBJ1-5; cdr3_aa: CASSEQAVIGNQPQHF; cdr3_nt: TGTGCCAGCAGTGAACAGGCAGTTATAGGGAATCAGCCCCAGCATTTT
clone_size: NA; v_call: TRBV18; d_call: NA; j_call: TRBJ1-6; cdr3_aa: CASSPGQENSPLHF; cdr3_nt: TGTGCCAGCTCACCGGGACAAGAAAATTCACCCCTCCACTTT